Here is one TCR beta chain with its context. These data come from a study of T cell changes during pregnancy in multiple sclerosis. Method: immunoSEQ multiplex PCR; TCRdb's copy keeps in-frame clones and lacks some. The data contain some 87,000 clones, approximately 92% of them singletons. Trimming shortened V by 3 bases and J by 10 bases, and 13 bases separated the two germline ends. CDR1 is SGHTA and CDR2 is FQGNSA in the germline V gene. The CDR3 totals 14 residues. This TCR was sampled from a female donor with multiple sclerosis, enrolled in a pregnancy study. J is TRBJ1-6 and V is TRBV7-2, with D uncertain. This specimen consisted of CD4+ T cells from peripheral blood mononuclear cells, obtained before pregnancy. The CDR3 loop reads CASSLRWADSPLHF. The DNA for the CDR3 is TGTGCCAGCAGCTTGCGATGGGCAGACTCACCCCTCCACTTT. Full variable domain (rest looked up from reference TRBV7-2 and TRBJ1-6): GAGVSQSPSNKVTEKGKDVELRCDPISGHTALYWYRQSLGQGLEFLIYFQGNSAPDKSGLPSDRFSAERTGGSVSTLTIQRTQQEDSAVYLCASSLRWADSPLHFGNGTRLTVT.